This T cell receptor (beta chain) emerged from a study of Ad26.COV2.S vaccination and SARS-CoV-2 variants. Study in general: The vaccine Ad26.COV2.S was put into the muscle once, or twice with 56 days between. Findings of the study overall: Compared with placebo recipients, vaccine recipients had higher spike-specific TCR breadth.

Treatment described: approximately 18 received Ad26.COV2.S at low or high dose, single or two shots; roughly five received placebo; per-sample allocation not given. The samples were gathered on day 63 after the first injection of vaccine or placebo. Boston hosted the donor, who was an adult aged 18-55 years. Its platform was an Ad26 vector, and its expressed antigen was Wuhan-strain SARS-CoV-2 spike. This clone came up once. Antigen: not known. CDR1 MNHEY and CDR2 SVGAGI come from the germline V gene. The germline V and J ends were trimmed by 7 bases and 2 bases, with 5 bases remaining between them. The CDR3 extends over 11 amino acids. Method: immunoSEQ multiplex PCR; TCRdb's copy keeps in-frame clones and lacks some. This table holds approximately 250,000 clones, around 88% found once.

This TCR came from a person between 18 and 59 years old who received the Ad26.COV2.S COVID-19 vaccine or a placebo. Sequenced material: peripheral blood, taken in a trial of Ad26.COV2.S vaccine versus placebo. The chain uses TRBV6-5 and TRBJ2-5; D is uncertain. CDR3 coding DNA: TGTGCCAGCACCTTGCAAGAGACCCAGTACTTC. Its translation: CASTLQETQYF.